A selection of T cell receptor beta chains follows, all from one sample in a study of T cells in Graves' hyperthyroidism and ophthalmopathy. TCRdb analysed the multiplex PCR reads with MiXCR anew, one entry per CDR3 protein. The sample gives fewer than 850,000 distinct CDR3 sequences, 15% to 20% of which show up once; roughly 16% is in the top ten. The sequencing sample was made of blood. The receptors derive from a man between 45 and 60 years old with Graves' hyperthyroidism. Both conserved end residues are part of each CDR3. The order of the fields is D gene, clone size, J gene, V gene, CDR3 DNA, CDR3 protein. A D gene is named only where the DNA matches it firmly. The listing skips clone size in some rows; elsewhere it reads once, few, many or a size class.

D gene: -; clone size: many; J gene: TRBJ1-1; V gene: TRBV7-8; CDR3 DNA: TGTGCCAGCAGCCCACTTACAGGGTTTGGGACTGAAGCTTTCTTT; CDR3 protein: CASSPLTGFGTEAFF
D gene: -; clone size: -; J gene: TRBJ1-1; V gene: TRBV15; CDR3 DNA: TGTGCCACCAGCAGGCAGGGGAACACTGAAGCTTTCTTT; CDR3 protein: CATSRQGNTEAFF
D gene: -; clone size: many; J gene: TRBJ2-7; V gene: TRBV27; CDR3 DNA: TGTGCCAGCAGTTTTTTGTCTTTCCACGAGCAGTACTTC; CDR3 protein: CASSFLSFHEQYF
D gene: TRBD1; clone size: many; J gene: TRBJ2-1; V gene: TRBV10-3; CDR3 DNA: TGTGCCATCACCCCCGGGACAGGGGCCCGAGGTGAGCAGTTCTTC; CDR3 protein: CAITPGTGARGEQFF
D gene: TRBD1; clone size: -; J gene: TRBJ1-2; V gene: TRBV16; CDR3 DNA: TGTGCCAGCAGCTCAATCGGTGGACAGGGATGGGGTGGCTACACCTTC; CDR3 protein: CASSSIGGQGWGGYTF
D gene: -; clone size: many; J gene: TRBJ1-5; V gene: TRBV27; CDR3 DNA: TGTGCCAGCAGTTTATTAGGTAGCAATCAGCCCCAGCATTTT; CDR3 protein: CASSLLGSNQPQHF
D gene: TRBD1; clone size: -; J gene: TRBJ1-1; V gene: TRBV6-1; CDR3 DNA: TGTGCCAGCAGCCAAACTCGACAGGGTGGCACTGAAGCTTTCTTT; CDR3 protein: CASSQTRQGGTEAFF
D gene: TRBD1; clone size: few; J gene: TRBJ2-4; V gene: TRBV5-1; CDR3 DNA: TGCGCCAGCAGCCCGAACATGGGACAGCTAAAAAACATTCAGTACTTC; CDR3 protein: CASSPNMGQLKNIQYF
D gene: TRBD2; clone size: -; J gene: TRBJ2-5; V gene: TRBV2; CDR3 DNA: TGTGCCAGCAGTGAAATTGGCGGGAGGCAGTGGGAGACCCAGTACTTC; CDR3 protein: CASSEIGGRQWETQYF
D gene: -; clone size: few; J gene: TRBJ2-6; V gene: TRBV5-1; CDR3 DNA: TGCGCCAGCAGCGTTGGTTCGGGAAGAGGGGCCAACGTCCTGACTTTC; CDR3 protein: CASSVGSGRGANVLTF
D gene: -; clone size: few; J gene: TRBJ2-3; V gene: TRBV20-1; CDR3 DNA: TGCAGTGCTACAGACAGTTTCACAGATACGCAGTATTTT; CDR3 protein: CSATDSFTDTQYF
D gene: -; clone size: few; J gene: TRBJ1-5; V gene: TRBV9; CDR3 DNA: TGTGCCAGCAGCGTAGGCCTCCACGGTCAGCCCCAGCATTTT; CDR3 protein: CASSVGLHGQPQHF
D gene: TRBD1; clone size: few; J gene: TRBJ2-5; V gene: TRBV10-1; CDR3 DNA: TGCGCCAGCAGTGCCTCGGGACAGGGGTATGCGGCTGGCCGGGCTGAGACCCAGTACTTC; CDR3 protein: CASSASGQGYAAGRAETQYF
D gene: TRBD1; clone size: many; J gene: TRBJ1-4; V gene: TRBV28; CDR3 DNA: TGTGCCAGCACCATTAACAGGGGGGGGGAAAAACTGTTTTTT; CDR3 protein: CASTINRGGEKLFF
D gene: -; clone size: few; J gene: TRBJ1-5; V gene: TRBV20-1; CDR3 DNA: TGCAGCGCAATAGGGCCAGAGAATCAGCCCCAGCATTTT; CDR3 protein: CSAIGPENQPQHF
D gene: -; clone size: -; J gene: TRBJ1-1; V gene: TRBV3-1; CDR3 DNA: TGTGCCAGCAGCCAAGTTACGGAGAACACTGAAGCTTTCTTT; CDR3 protein: CASSQVTENTEAFF
D gene: -; clone size: -; J gene: TRBJ2-7; V gene: TRBV19; CDR3 DNA: TGTGCCAGTAGTATAGGTCAAGCGGCCTGGTGGAGCTCCTACGAGCAGTACTTC; CDR3 protein: CASSIGQAAWWSSYEQYF
D gene: -; clone size: -; J gene: TRBJ1-1; V gene: TRBV6-1; CDR3 DNA: TGTGCCAGCAGAGGCCCGGGACAACCTATTGCCGGAGCTTTCTTT; CDR3 protein: CASRGPGQPIAGAFF
D gene: -; clone size: many; J gene: TRBJ1-6; V gene: TRBV6-1; CDR3 DNA: TGTGCCAGCAGCTCCGGCTCCTATAATTCACCCCTCCACTTT; CDR3 protein: CASSSGSYNSPLHF
D gene: TRBD2; clone size: many; J gene: TRBJ2-3; V gene: TRBV12-3/TRBV12-4; CDR3 DNA: TGTGCCAGCAGAGATAGCGGGAGCCGCTTCAATACGCAGTATTTT; CDR3 protein: CASRDSGSRFNTQYF
D gene: -; clone size: few; J gene: TRBJ2-2; V gene: TRBV20-1; CDR3 DNA: TGCAGTGCTCAACCGGGACGGATCACCGGGGAGCTGTTTTTT; CDR3 protein: CSAQPGRITGELFF
D gene: -; clone size: -; J gene: TRBJ1-4; V gene: TRBV4-2; CDR3 DNA: TGTGCCAGCAGCCAAGATCTGGCAGTGAATGAAAAACTGTTTTTT; CDR3 protein: CASSQDLAVNEKLFF
D gene: -; clone size: many; J gene: TRBJ2-7; V gene: TRBV30; CDR3 DNA: TGTGCCTGGAGTGTACGGGAAGGCGAGCAGTACTTC; CDR3 protein: CAWSVREGEQYF
D gene: -; clone size: many; J gene: TRBJ2-7; V gene: TRBV2; CDR3 DNA: TGTGCCAGCAGGGAAGAGGTCTACGAGCAGTACTTC; CDR3 protein: CASREEVYEQYF
D gene: -; clone size: many; J gene: TRBJ2-5; V gene: TRBV9; CDR3 DNA: TGTGCCAGCAGCCCAAGGGGGGGGTTCGAAGAGACCCAGTACTTC; CDR3 protein: CASSPRGGFEETQYF
D gene: -; clone size: many; J gene: TRBJ2-5; V gene: TRBV15; CDR3 DNA: TGTGCCACCAGCAGAGATCAGGCAGGGATCCAAGAGACCCAGTACTTC; CDR3 protein: CATSRDQAGIQETQYF
D gene: -; clone size: many; J gene: TRBJ1-1; V gene: TRBV7-9; CDR3 DNA: TGTGCCAGCAGCCAGGAGCGCACTGAAGCTTTCTTT; CDR3 protein: CASSQERTEAFF
D gene: -; clone size: -; J gene: TRBJ1-4; V gene: TRBV5-1; CDR3 DNA: TGCGCCAGCAGCGAGTCGCCAGCACCTAATGAAAAACTGTTTTTT; CDR3 protein: CASSESPAPNEKLFF
D gene: -; clone size: many; J gene: TRBJ1-5; V gene: TRBV11-2; CDR3 DNA: TGTGCCAGCAGCTTGGGGGCTGGTATCGGCAATCAGCCCCAGCATTTT; CDR3 protein: CASSLGAGIGNQPQHF
D gene: TRBD1; clone size: many; J gene: TRBJ2-2; V gene: TRBV2; CDR3 DNA: TGTGCCAGCAGTGAAGCAAGGGGGACAGGGATGAACACCGGGGAGCTGTTTTTT; CDR3 protein: CASSEARGTGMNTGELFF
D gene: TRBD1; clone size: -; J gene: TRBJ2-2; V gene: TRBV6-2/TRBV6-3; CDR3 DNA: TGTGCCAGCAGTTCTACAGGGGGCCCCGGGGAGCTGTTTTTT; CDR3 protein: CASSSTGGPGELFF
D gene: TRBD1; clone size: -; J gene: TRBJ2-7; V gene: TRBV2; CDR3 DNA: TGTGCCAGCAGTGGGGGAGACAGGGGCCACGAGCAGTACTTC; CDR3 protein: CASSGGDRGHEQYF
D gene: -; clone size: many; J gene: TRBJ2-7; V gene: TRBV28; CDR3 DNA: TGTGCCAGCAGTCCTCAAGGTGGGATATACGAGCAGTACTTC; CDR3 protein: CASSPQGGIYEQYF
D gene: -; clone size: many; J gene: TRBJ1-4; V gene: TRBV2; CDR3 DNA: TGTGCCAGCAGTGACCTCCAGCAGGGGTCGGGTAATGAAAAACTGTTTTTT; CDR3 protein: CASSDLQQGSGNEKLFF
D gene: -; clone size: -; J gene: TRBJ2-3; V gene: TRBV5-1; CDR3 DNA: TGCGCCAGCAGCTTGGAGGGACCTCACACAGATACGCAGTATTTT; CDR3 protein: CASSLEGPHTDTQYF
D gene: -; clone size: many; J gene: TRBJ1-1; V gene: TRBV12-3/TRBV12-4; CDR3 DNA: TGTGCCAGCAACCTGGCGGGGAACACTGAAGCTTTCTTT; CDR3 protein: CASNLAGNTEAFF
D gene: TRBD1; clone size: -; J gene: TRBJ2-7; V gene: TRBV12-3/TRBV12-4; CDR3 DNA: TGTGCCAGCAGACCCGGGACAGGGAGTCGCTGGGAGCAGTACTTC; CDR3 protein: CASRPGTGSRWEQYF
D gene: TRBD1; clone size: -; J gene: TRBJ2-5; V gene: TRBV7-9; CDR3 DNA: TGTGCCAGCAGCTTCCTCGACAGGGAAGAGACCCAGTACTTC; CDR3 protein: CASSFLDREETQYF
D gene: -; clone size: -; J gene: TRBJ2-3; V gene: TRBV27; CDR3 DNA: TGTGCCAGCCATTCCACAGATACGCAGTATTTT; CDR3 protein: CASHSTDTQYF
D gene: -; clone size: few; J gene: TRBJ1-2; V gene: TRBV4-1; CDR3 DNA: TGCGCCAGCAGCCAAGACAGGGGACCTAGCTATGGCTACACCTTC; CDR3 protein: CASSQDRGPSYGYTF
D gene: TRBD1; clone size: many; J gene: TRBJ1-1; V gene: TRBV30; CDR3 DNA: TGTGCCTGGCACAGGGGGCACCCTGAAGCTTTCTTT; CDR3 protein: CAWHRGHPEAFF
D gene: -; clone size: few; J gene: TRBJ1-1; V gene: TRBV28; CDR3 DNA: TGTGCCAGCAGTACAGGACAGTCGAACACTGAAGCTTTCTTT; CDR3 protein: CASSTGQSNTEAFF
D gene: -; clone size: many; J gene: TRBJ2-5; V gene: TRBV3-1; CDR3 DNA: TGTGCCAGCAGCCAGTCCGGGACGCCAAAAGAGACCCAGTACTTC; CDR3 protein: CASSQSGTPKETQYF
D gene: -; clone size: -; J gene: TRBJ2-2; V gene: TRBV18; CDR3 DNA: TGTGCCAGCTCACCAATACAGGGTATTAACACCGGGGAGCTGTTTTTT; CDR3 protein: CASSPIQGINTGELFF
D gene: TRBD2; clone size: many; J gene: TRBJ2-7; V gene: TRBV28; CDR3 DNA: TGTGCCAGCACCTTAACTAGCGAGAATATCTACGAGCAGTACTTC; CDR3 protein: CASTLTSENIYEQYF
D gene: -; clone size: -; J gene: TRBJ1-5; V gene: TRBV28; CDR3 DNA: TGTGCCAGCAGTTTAATCCAGGGTCACGATCAGCCCCAGCATTTT; CDR3 protein: CASSLIQGHDQPQHF
D gene: -; clone size: many; J gene: TRBJ2-7; V gene: TRBV19; CDR3 DNA: TGTGCCAGTAGTATTGGGCTAGCCTACGAGCAGTACTTC; CDR3 protein: CASSIGLAYEQYF
D gene: TRBD1; clone size: few; J gene: TRBJ2-7; V gene: TRBV6-5; CDR3 DNA: TGTGCCAGCAGTTACTCCAGACAGGGGGGAATTGCGCCGTCGTACTTC; CDR3 protein: CASSYSRQGGIAPSYF
D gene: -; clone size: many; J gene: TRBJ2-6; V gene: TRBV12-3/TRBV12-4; CDR3 DNA: TGTGCCAGCAGGGTGTACGGGGCCAACGTCCTGACTTTC; CDR3 protein: CASRVYGANVLTF
D gene: TRBD2; clone size: many; J gene: TRBJ2-3; V gene: TRBV12-5; CDR3 DNA: TGTGCTAGTGGTTTGGGACTAGCGGGAGTCGCAGATACGCAGTATTTT; CDR3 protein: CASGLGLAGVADTQYF
D gene: -; clone size: few; J gene: TRBJ2-5; V gene: TRBV28; CDR3 DNA: TGTGCCAGCAGTAGGGATGCCTCACTGGAGTACTTC; CDR3 protein: CASSRDASLEYF
D gene: -; clone size: -; J gene: TRBJ1-1; V gene: TRBV20-1; CDR3 DNA: TGCAGTGCTAGACAGGTTTTGAACACTGAAGCTTTCTTT; CDR3 protein: CSARQVLNTEAFF